One sample yielded the 21 T cell receptor beta chains listed below, sequenced in a study of blood T cell repertoires in COVID-19. Profiling relied on immunoSEQ multiplex PCR, and the TCRdb table lists in-frame clones only, not all of them. The sample holds roughly 310,000 clones, around 91% seen once. Sequences were obtained from PBMCs or T cells enriched from blood (not recorded which). Receptors were obtained from a woman aged 40 to 50 who had recovered from COVID-19.

The rearrangement uses TRBV4-3 and TRBJ2-1, with 9 bases matching TRBD2. J gave up 2 bases and V 1 base, and 15 bases lay outside the gene matches. CDR3 size: 20 residues. From germline, CDR1 is LGHNA and CDR2 YSLEER. The CDR3 DNA reads as TGCGCCAGCAGCCAAGCGGACCGGGGGTTAGCGGGGGTGACCTACAATGAGCAGTTCTTC. Translating it yields CASSQADRGLAGVTYNEQFF.

Written as DNA, the CDR3 is TGTGCCAGCAGTTTAGGCACGTGGGACAGAGAGAACACTGAAGCTTTCTTT. Its protein product is CASSLGTWDRENTEAFF. This chain uses TRBV27 with TRBJ1-1; TRBD1 matches 7 bases. The CDR3 totals 17 residues. The germline gives CDR1 MNHEY, CDR2 SMNVEV (reference sequence). Trimming at V came to 2 bases and at J to 1 base, leaving 10 bases not matched to a gene.

In this sample, this clone turned up a few times. V is TRBV29-1 and J is TRBJ2-3, with D possibly matching TRBD2 (6 bases). The CDR3 has 13 amino acids. V lost 5 bases, J lost 1 base, and 10 bases lay in between. Germline lookup yields CDR1 SQVTM and CDR2 ANQGSEA. The CDR3 region has the DNA TGCAGCGTTCGGACGGGGGGCACAGATACGCAGTATTTT. Amino acid sequence: CSVRTGGTDTQYF.

The J gene is TRBJ2-7, the V gene TRBV14; D unclear. The length of the CDR3 is 11 residues. V was clipped by 5 bases and J by 3 bases, with 5 bases between them. The germline V gene encodes CDR1 SGHDN and CDR2 FVKESK. CDR3 sequence reads: CASSSGYEQYF. Here the CDR3 DNA reads TGTGCCAGCAGCTCAGGCTACGAGCAGTACTTC.

The sample holds a few counts of this clone. This chain joins TRBV19 and TRBJ1-6, with TRBD1 identical over 7 bases. V was pared by 9 bases and J by 0 bases, with 8 bases of the junction left unmatched. Germline V gene data show CDR1 as LNHDA and CDR2 as SQIVND (reference sequence). This CDR3 region has 16 residues. CDR3 loop: CASRLGDSSYNSPLHF. For the CDR3, the DNA is TGTGCCAGCAGATTGGGGGACAGCTCCTATAATTCACCCCTCCACTTT.

This clone is a singleton in its sample. The CDR3 here is CASSLADRGFGNTIYF. The CDR3 nucleotides read TGCGCCAGCAGCTTGGCCGACAGGGGCTTTGGAAACACCATATATTTT. This sequence joins TRBV5-1 and TRBJ1-3; 8 bases agree with TRBD1. After removal of 0 bases from V and 3 bases from J, the junction contained 5 bases not matched to a gene. The CDR3 spans 16 residues. Germline V gives CDR1 SGHRS, CDR2 YFSETQ.

V and J are TRBV3-1 (or the pseudogene TRBV3-2) and TRBJ2-1; TRBD2 matches 7 bases. This CDR3 spans 15 amino acids. Trimming took 2 bases from V and 0 from J; bases not matched to a gene: 1. Germline V gene sequence: CDR1 LGHDT, CDR2 YNNKEL (reference sequence). In nucleotides, the CDR3 is TGTGCCAGCAGCCAAATAGCGGGCTCCTACAATGAGCAGTTCTTC. The encoded protein is CASSQIAGSYNEQFF.

This clone was observed a handful of times. CDR3: CATRLAGEPGEQFF. CDR3 nucleotides: TGCGCCACCAGACTAGCGGGGGAGCCTGGTGAGCAGTTCTTC. This chain uses TRBV5-1 with TRBJ2-1, with TRBD2 matching over 12 bases. J was trimmed by 9 bases and V by 9 bases; bases with no gene match: 10. CDR3 size: 14 residues. Germline-derived CDR1 and CDR2 are SGHRS and YFSETQ.

The chain combines TRBV12-5 with TRBJ2-2; the D gene is possibly TRBD2 (5 bases). V was pared by 4 bases and J by 5 bases, with 14 bases between. CDR1 LGHNT and CDR2 FRNRAP come from the germline V gene. CDR3 length: 15 residues. The CDR3 DNA follows: TGTGCTAGTGGTTCCGGACTGAAGGATACCGGGGAGCTGTTTTTT. It is translated as CASGSGLKDTGELFF.

The chain recombines TRBV5-3 with TRBJ2-1; TRBD2 matches 11 bases. TRBV5-3 qualifies as an ORF whose function is uncertain. The CDR3 extends over 15 amino acids. The junction had 4 bases not matched to a gene; V was cut back by 2 bases and J by 6 bases. The CDR3 region has the DNA TGTGCCAGAAGCTTTCCTAGCGGGAGGTGCAATGAGCAGTTCTTC. This sequence encodes CARSFPSGRCNEQFF.

The gene calls are TRBV4-3 and TRBJ2-3; D is uncertain. V was cut by 1 base and J by 3 bases, with 8 bases left in between. Germline V lookup: CDR1 LGHNA, CDR2 YSLEER. The CDR3 runs to 14 residues. The CDR3 nucleotides are TGCGCCAGCAGCCAAGTGCCGCGGACAGATACGCAGTATTTT. It encodes CASSQVPRTDTQYF.

This rearrangement joins TRBV5-5 to TRBJ2-1; TRBD2 matches 9 bases. V gave up 1 base and J gave up 7 bases; unmatched junction bases: 6. Germline V gives CDR1 SGHKS, CDR2 YYEKEE (reference sequence). CDR3 length: 15 amino acids. The CDR3 region is CASSLISGSGNEQFF. The CDR3 DNA is TGTGCCAGCAGCTTGATTAGCGGGAGTGGGAATGAGCAGTTCTTC.

As concerns this clone: At one boundary the junction diverges from the germline segment, which might be a read error. The chain links TRBV6-4 to TRBJ2-1, with 9 bases fitting TRBD2. The germline V gene has CDR1 MRHNA and CDR2 SNTAGT. The CDR3 covers 17 residues. CDR3 DNA: TGTGCCAGCAGTGACGGCTCCCTCGGCGGGGGGGTGAATGGGCAGTTCTTC. Translation gives CASSDGSLGGGVNGQFF.

J is TRBJ1-3 and V is TRBV5-4; 7 bases align to TRBD1. CDR1 is SGHNT, CDR2 YYREEE, per germline (reference sequence). The CDR3 sequence is 14 residues long. V lost 4 bases, J lost 4 bases, and 5 bases stayed unmatched. CDR3 sequence: CASSPGTEGNTIYF. The CDR3 bases are TGTGCCAGCAGCCCGGGGACAGAAGGAAACACCATATATTTT.

The V gene is TRBV11-3, the J gene TRBJ2-1, with 9 nucleotides matching TRBD1. V was clipped by 5 bases and J by 4 bases; unmatched bases: 9. Germline CDR1 is SGHNT and CDR2 is YENEEA. The CDR3 consists of 16 residues. The CDR3 reads CASSDTRDRVYNEQFF. The CDR3 DNA is TGTGCCAGCAGCGACACCCGGGACAGGGTATACAATGAGCAGTTCTTC.

The chain links TRBV3-1 (or the pseudogene TRBV3-2) to TRBJ2-2, with TRBD1 as a possible D gene (6 bases). This CDR3 spans 13 amino acids. Germline lookup yields CDR1 LGHDT and CDR2 YNNKEL (reference sequence). The V end lost 3 bases, the J end lost 6 bases, and 8 bases lay between the germline ends. The CDR3 nucleotides are TGTGCCAGCAGCCATACAGGGCCCGGGGAGCTGTTTTTT. Protein: CASSHTGPGELFF.

The chain uses TRBV28 and TRBJ1-4; D may be TRBD1 (5 bases). CDR3 length equals 15 residues. The V gene lost 4 bases and the J gene lost 5 bases, with 14 bases spanning the gap. Per germline, CDR1 MDHEN and CDR2 SYDVKM. The CDR3 sequence: CASSSSGSLNEKLFF. The CDR3 DNA reads TGTGCCAGCAGTTCATCAGGGTCCCTAAATGAAAAACTGTTTTTT.

In regard to this clone: Other DNA sequences in this sample translate to the same CDR3. The CDR3 DNA is TGTGCCAGCAGCGTCGGGACAGTTAGCACAGATACGCAGTATTTT. Amino acid sequence: CASSVGTVSTDTQYF. The rearrangement uses TRBV9 and TRBJ2-3; TRBD1 matches at 7 bases. The CDR3 is made up of 15 amino acids. The germline CDR1 and CDR2 sequences are SGDLS and YYNGEE. Germline trimming cut 2 bases from V and 0 bases from J; bases unmatched to any gene: 3.

This clone showed up many times. The V call is TRBV4-2, the J call TRBJ2-1, with 12 bases aligning to TRBD2. Germline V gene lookup returns CDR1 LGHNA and CDR2 YNFKEQ. CDR3 size: 16 residues. The junction had 6 bases not matched to a gene; V was cut back by 4 bases and J by 5 bases. CDR3 coding DNA: TGTGCCAGCAGCCCCGCGACTAGCGGGAGCAACAATGAGCAGTTCTTC. Amino acid sequence: CASSPATSGSNNEQFF.

V gene TRBV4-2 combines with J gene TRBJ1-2, with D possibly matching TRBD1 (5 bases). The CDR3 consists of 16 residues. CDR1 is LGHNA and CDR2 is YNFKEQ in the germline V gene. V was clipped by 4 bases and J by 8 bases, with 23 bases between them. The CDR3 bases are TGTGCCAGCAGCCCCCCCTCGGGAGGGGAAAGGGAGGGCTACACCTTC. Translated, it gives CASSPPSGGEREGYTF.

This clone has a single count. The chain employs TRBV2 and TRBJ2-4, with 8 bases lining up with TRBD2. The germline V gene encodes CDR1 SNHLY and CDR2 FYNNEI. This CDR3 spans 14 amino acids. Trimming cost V 11 bases and J 4 bases; bases outside gene matches: 10. CDR3 residues: CALLEPSGKNIQYF. CDR3 DNA: TGTGCCCTCCTGGAACCTAGCGGGAAAAACATTCAGTACTTC. The whole variable domain, remainder taken from reference TRBV2 and TRBJ2-4, is EPEVTQTPSHQVTQMGQEVILRCVPISNHLYFYWYRQILGQKVEFLVSFYNNEISEKSEIFDDQFSVERPDGSNFTLKIRSTKLEDSAMYFCALLEPSGKNIQYFGAGTRLSVL.